Sequencing of this T cell receptor (beta chain) was carried out in a study of early T cells in non-severe SARS-CoV-2 infection. Whole-study context: Chains were unpaired, as sequencing was done on bulk RNA from unsorted whole blood.

About this clonotype itself: Its antigen is unidentified.

The CDR3 is made up of 14 amino acids. Germline values: CDR1 MNHEY, CDR2 SMNVEV (reference sequence). The V and J ends lost 5 bases and 2 bases, in that order; junction bases with no gene match: 5. The TCR library protocol attached unique molecular identifiers to the individual cDNA molecules. TCRdb processed the 5' RACE reads anew with MiXCR; each CDR3 protein has one entry. In the table there are some 60,000 distinct CDR3 sequences, roughly 12% of which are singletons. Study results and caveats: Matching results from VDJdb favored anti-spike CD8 responses, leaving private and CD4 specificities undetected.

Material: whole blood, obtained at baseline. This chain links TRBV27 with TRBJ2-7; 8 bases match TRBD1. This TCR derives from an adult who was a healthcare worker with PCR-confirmed SARS-CoV-2 infection or an uninfected control (not recorded which). CDR3 coding DNA: TGTGCCAGCAGTAACAGACAGGGGACCTACGAGCAGTACTTC. Its protein is CASSNRQGTYEQYF.